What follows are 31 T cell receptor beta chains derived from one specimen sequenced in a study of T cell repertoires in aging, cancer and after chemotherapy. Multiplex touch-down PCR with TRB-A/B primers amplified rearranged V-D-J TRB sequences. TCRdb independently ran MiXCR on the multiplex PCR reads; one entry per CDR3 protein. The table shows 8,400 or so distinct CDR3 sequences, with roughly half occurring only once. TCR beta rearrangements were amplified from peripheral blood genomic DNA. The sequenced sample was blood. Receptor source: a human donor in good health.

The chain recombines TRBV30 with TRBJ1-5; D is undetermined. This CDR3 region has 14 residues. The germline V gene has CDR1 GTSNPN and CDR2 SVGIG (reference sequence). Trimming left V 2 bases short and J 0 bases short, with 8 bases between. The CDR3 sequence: CAWSFRTSNQPQHF. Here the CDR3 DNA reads TGTGCCTGGAGTTTCCGGACTAGCAATCAGCCCCAGCATTTT. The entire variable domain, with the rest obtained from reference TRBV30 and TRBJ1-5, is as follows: SQTIHQWPATLVQPVGSPLSLECTVEGTSNPNLYWYRQAAGRGLQLLFYSVGIGQISSEVPQNLSASRPQDRQFILSSKKLLLSDSGFYLCAWSFRTSNQPQHFGDGTRLSIL.

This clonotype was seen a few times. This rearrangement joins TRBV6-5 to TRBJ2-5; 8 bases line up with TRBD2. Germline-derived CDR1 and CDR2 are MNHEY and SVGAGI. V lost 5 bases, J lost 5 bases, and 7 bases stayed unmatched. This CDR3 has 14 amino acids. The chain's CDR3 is CASSPSGPRETQYF. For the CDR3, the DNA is TGTGCCAGCAGTCCTAGCGGGCCGAGGGAGACCCAGTACTTC.

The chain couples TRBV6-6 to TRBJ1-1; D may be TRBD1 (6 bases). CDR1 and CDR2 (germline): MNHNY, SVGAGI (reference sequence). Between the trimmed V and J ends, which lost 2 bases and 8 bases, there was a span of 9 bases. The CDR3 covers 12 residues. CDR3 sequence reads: CASSYGGGEAFF. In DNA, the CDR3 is TGTGCCAGCAGTTACGGGGGCGGAGAAGCTTTCTTT.

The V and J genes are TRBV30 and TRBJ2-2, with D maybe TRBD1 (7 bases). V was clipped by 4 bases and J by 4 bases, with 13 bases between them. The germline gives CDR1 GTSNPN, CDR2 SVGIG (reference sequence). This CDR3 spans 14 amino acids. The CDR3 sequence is CAWMGGQLTGELFF. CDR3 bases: TGTGCCTGGATGGGGGGACAGCTCACCGGGGAGCTGTTTTTT.

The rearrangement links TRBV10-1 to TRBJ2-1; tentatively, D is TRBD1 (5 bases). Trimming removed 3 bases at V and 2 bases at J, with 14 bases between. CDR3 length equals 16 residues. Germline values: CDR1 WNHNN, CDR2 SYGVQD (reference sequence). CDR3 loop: CASSERGGSPYNEQFF. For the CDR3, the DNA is TGCGCCAGCAGTGAAAGGGGCGGTTCACCCTACAATGAGCAGTTCTTC.

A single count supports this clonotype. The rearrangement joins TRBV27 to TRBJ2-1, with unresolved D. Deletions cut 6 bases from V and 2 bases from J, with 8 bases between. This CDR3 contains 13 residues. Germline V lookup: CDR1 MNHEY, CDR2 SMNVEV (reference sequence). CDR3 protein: CASSRGTYNEQFF. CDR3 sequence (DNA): TGTGCCAGCAGCCGTGGGACCTACAATGAGCAGTTCTTC.

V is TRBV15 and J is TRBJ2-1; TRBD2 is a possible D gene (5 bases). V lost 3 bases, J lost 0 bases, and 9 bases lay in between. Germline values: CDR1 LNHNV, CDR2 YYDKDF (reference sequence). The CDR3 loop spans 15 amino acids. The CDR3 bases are TGTGCCACCAGCAGTAGGGAGAGCTCCTACAATGAGCAGTTCTTC. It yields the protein CATSSRESSYNEQFF.

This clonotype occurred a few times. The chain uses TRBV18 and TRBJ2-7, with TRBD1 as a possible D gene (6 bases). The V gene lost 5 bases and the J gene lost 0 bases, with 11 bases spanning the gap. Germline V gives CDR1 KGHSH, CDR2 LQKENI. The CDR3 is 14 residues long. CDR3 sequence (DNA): TGTGCCAGCTCATCAGGACAGATCTCCTACGAGCAGTACTTC. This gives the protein CASSSGQISYEQYF.

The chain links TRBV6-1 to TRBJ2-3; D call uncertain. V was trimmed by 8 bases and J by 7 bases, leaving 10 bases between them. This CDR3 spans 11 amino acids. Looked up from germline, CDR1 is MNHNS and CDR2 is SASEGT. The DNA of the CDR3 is TGTGCCAGCCCTACCTCGTATACGCAGTATTTT. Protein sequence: CASPTSYTQYF.

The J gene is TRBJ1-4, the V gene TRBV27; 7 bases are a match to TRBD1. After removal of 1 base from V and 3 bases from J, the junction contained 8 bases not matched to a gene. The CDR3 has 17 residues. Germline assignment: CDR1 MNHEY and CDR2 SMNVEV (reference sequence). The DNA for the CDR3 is TGTGCCAGCAGTTTATTGTACCCGGGACAGCCTAATGAAAAACTGTTTTTT. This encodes CASSLLYPGQPNEKLFF.

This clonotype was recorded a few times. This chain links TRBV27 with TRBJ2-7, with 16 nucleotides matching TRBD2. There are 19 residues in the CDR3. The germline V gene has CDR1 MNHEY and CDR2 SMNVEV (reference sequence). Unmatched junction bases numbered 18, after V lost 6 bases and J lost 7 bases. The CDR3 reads CASRAFGTSGRARMNEQYF. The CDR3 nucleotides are TGTGCCAGCAGAGCCTTTGGGACTAGCGGGAGGGCCAGGATGAATGAGCAGTACTTC.

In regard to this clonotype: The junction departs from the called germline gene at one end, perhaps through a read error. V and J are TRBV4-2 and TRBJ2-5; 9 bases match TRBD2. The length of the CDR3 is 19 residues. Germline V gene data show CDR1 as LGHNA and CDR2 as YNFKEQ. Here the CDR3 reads CASSQDLVRRGLAQETQYF. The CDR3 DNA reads TGCGCCAGCAGCCAAGATTTAGTTCGCCGAGGACTAGCGCAAGAGACCCAGTACTTC.

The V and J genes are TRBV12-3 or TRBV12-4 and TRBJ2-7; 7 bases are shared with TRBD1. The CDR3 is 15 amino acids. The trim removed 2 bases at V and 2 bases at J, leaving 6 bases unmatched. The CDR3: CASSLWAGGTYEQYF. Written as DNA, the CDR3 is TGTGCCAGCAGTTTATGGGCAGGGGGAACCTACGAGCAGTACTTC.

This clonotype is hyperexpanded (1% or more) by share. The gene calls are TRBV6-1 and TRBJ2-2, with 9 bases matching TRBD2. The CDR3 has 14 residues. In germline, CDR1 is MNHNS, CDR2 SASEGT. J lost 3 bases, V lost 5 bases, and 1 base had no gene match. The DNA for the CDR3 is TGTGCCAGCAGTCTAGCGGGACACACCGGGGAGCTGTTTTTT. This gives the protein CASSLAGHTGELFF.

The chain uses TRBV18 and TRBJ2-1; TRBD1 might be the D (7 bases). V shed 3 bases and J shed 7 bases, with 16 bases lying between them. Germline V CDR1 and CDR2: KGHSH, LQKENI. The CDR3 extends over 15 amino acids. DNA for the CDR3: TGTGCCAGCTCACCTTCCGGCAGGGGGGAGAATGAGCAGTTCTTC. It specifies CASSPSGRGENEQFF.

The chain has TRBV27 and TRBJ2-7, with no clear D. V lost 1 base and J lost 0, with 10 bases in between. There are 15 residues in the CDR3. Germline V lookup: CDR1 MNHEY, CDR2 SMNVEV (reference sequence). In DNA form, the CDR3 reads TGTGCCAGCAGTTTATGGTCTGGGGACTCCTACGAGCAGTACTTC. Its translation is CASSLWSGDSYEQYF.

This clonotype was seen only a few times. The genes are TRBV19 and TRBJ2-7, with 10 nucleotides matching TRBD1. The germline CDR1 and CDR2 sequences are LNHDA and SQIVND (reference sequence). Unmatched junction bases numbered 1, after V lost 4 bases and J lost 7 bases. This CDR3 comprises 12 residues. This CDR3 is CASSRDRGEQYF. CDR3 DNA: TGTGCCAGTAGTAGGGACAGGGGAGAGCAGTACTTC.

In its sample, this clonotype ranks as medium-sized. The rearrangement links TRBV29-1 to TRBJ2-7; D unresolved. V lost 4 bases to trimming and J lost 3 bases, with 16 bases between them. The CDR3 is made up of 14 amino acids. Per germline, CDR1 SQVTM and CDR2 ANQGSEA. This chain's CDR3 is CSVGPEARNYEQYF. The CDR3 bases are TGCAGCGTTGGCCCTGAGGCCCGCAACTACGAGCAGTACTTC.

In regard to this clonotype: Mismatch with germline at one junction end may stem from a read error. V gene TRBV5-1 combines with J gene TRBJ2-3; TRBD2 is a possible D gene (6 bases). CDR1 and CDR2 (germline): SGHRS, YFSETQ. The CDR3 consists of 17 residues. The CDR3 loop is CASSQNPGLSDPDTQYF. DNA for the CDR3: TGTGCCAGCAGCCAGAATCCGGGACTCTCAGACCCCGATACGCAGTATTTT. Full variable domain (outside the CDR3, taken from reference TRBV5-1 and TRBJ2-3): KAGVTQTPRYLIKTRGQQVTLSCSPISGHRSVSWYQQTPGQGLQFLFEYFSETQRNKGNFPGRFSGRQFSNSRSEMNVSTLELGDSALYLCASSQNPGLSDPDTQYFGPGTRLTVL.

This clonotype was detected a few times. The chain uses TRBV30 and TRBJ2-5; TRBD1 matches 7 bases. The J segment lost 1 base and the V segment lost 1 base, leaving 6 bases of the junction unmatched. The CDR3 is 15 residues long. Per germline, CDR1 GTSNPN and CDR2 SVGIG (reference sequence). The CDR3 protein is CAWSGIGTAQETQYF. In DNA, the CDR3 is TGTGCCTGGAGTGGGATAGGGACAGCCCAAGAGACCCAGTACTTC.

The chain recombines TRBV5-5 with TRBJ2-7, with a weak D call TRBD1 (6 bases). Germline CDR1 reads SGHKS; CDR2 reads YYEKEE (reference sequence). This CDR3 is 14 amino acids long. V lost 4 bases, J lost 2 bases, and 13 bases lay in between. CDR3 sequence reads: CASSLRTDPYEQYF. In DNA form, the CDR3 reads TGTGCCAGCAGCCTGCGGACAGACCCCTACGAGCAGTACTTC.

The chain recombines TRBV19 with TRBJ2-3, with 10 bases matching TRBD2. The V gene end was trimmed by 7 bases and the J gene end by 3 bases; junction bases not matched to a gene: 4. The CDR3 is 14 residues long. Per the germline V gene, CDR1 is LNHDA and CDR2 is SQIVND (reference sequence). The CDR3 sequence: CASMRAGGTDTQYF. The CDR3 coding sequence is TGTGCCAGTATGAGAGCGGGGGGGACAGATACGCAGTATTTT. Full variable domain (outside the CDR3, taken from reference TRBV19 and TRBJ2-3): DGGITQSPKYLFRKEGQNVTLSCEQNLNHDAMYWYRQDPGQGLRLIYYSQIVNDFQKGDIAEGYSVSREKKESFPLTVTSAQKNPTAFYLCASMRAGGTDTQYFGPGTRLTVL.

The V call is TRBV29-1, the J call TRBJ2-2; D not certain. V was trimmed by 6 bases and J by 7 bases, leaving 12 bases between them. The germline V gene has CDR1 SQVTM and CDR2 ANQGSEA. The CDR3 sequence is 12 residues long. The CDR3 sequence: CSVERWGGELFF. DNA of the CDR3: TGCAGCGTCGAACGGTGGGGCGGGGAGCTGTTTTTT.

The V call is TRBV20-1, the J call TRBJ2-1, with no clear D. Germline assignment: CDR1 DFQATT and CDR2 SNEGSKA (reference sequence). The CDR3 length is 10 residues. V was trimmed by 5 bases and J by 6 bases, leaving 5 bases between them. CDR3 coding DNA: TGCAGTGCTTTAGCCAATGAGCAGTTCTTC. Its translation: CSALANEQFF.

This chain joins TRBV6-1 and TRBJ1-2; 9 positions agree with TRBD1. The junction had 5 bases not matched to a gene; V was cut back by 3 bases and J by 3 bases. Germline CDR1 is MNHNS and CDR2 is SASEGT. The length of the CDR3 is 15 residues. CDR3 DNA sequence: TGTGCCAGCAGTGAGAGGGACAGGGCGGACTATGGCTACACCTTC. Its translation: CASSERDRADYGYTF.

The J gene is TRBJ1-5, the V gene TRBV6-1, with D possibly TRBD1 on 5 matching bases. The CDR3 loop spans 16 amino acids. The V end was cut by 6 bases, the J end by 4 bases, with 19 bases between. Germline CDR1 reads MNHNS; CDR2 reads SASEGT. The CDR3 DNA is TGTGCCAGCAGGACCCCCGGGACCAAGGGTAATCAGCCCCAGCATTTT. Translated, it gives CASRTPGTKGNQPQHF.

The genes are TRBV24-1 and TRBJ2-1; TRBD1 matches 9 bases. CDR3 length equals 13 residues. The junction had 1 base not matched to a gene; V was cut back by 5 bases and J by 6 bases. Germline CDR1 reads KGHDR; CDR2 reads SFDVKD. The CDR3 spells CATSGTGVNEQFF. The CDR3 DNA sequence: TGTGCCACCAGTGGGACAGGGGTCAATGAGCAGTTCTTC.

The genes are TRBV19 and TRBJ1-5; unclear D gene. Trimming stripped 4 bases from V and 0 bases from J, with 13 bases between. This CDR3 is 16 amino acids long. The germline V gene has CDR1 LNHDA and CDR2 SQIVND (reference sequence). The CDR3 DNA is TGTGCCAGTAGTAGATCCAACAGATATAGCAATCAGCCCCAGCATTTT. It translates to CASSRSNRYSNQPQHF.

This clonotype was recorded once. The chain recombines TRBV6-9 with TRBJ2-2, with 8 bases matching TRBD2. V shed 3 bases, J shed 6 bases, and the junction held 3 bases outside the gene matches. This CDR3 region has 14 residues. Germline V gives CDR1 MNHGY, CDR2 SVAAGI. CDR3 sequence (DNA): TGTGCCAGCAGTTACTCGCGGGAGGCCGGGGAGCTGTTTTTT. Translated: CASSYSREAGELFF.

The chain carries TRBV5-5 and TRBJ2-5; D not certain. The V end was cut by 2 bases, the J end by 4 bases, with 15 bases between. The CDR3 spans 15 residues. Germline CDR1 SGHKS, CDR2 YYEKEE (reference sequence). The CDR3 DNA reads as TGTGCCAGCAGCTTAGTACCCAACCGGGTAGAGACCCAGTACTTC. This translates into CASSLVPNRVETQYF.

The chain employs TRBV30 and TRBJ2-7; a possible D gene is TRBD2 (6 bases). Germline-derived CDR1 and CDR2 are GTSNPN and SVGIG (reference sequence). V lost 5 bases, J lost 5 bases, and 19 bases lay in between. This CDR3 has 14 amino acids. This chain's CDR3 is CAWDPGKRVDEQYF. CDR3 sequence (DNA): TGTGCCTGGGATCCGGGAAAGCGGGTGGACGAGCAGTACTTC.